A single sample is the source of the 25 T cell receptor beta chains below, sequenced in a study of cytomegalovirus exposure and HLA in healthy donors. Generated by immunoSEQ multiplex PCR, the TCRdb table keeps only in-frame clones and is missing some. The sample includes tens of thousands of clones, 96% seen only once; the top ten take 2% to 2.5%. Sequencing input: PBMCs. These receptor sequences come from a man aged 18 to 35 in good health and CMV-seronegative.

The chain combines TRBV18 with TRBJ2-1; TRBD1 agrees at 9 bases. The CDR3 is made up of 14 amino acids. V dropped 4 bases and J dropped 5; count of bases not matched to a gene: 3. Germline V CDR1 and CDR2: KGHSH, LQKENI. CDR3 DNA: TGTGCCAGCTCACGGCGGACAGGGGACAATGAGCAGTTCTTC. Residues: CASSRRTGDNEQFF.

J is TRBJ1-5 and V is TRBV28; the D gene is possibly TRBD1 (6 bases). The CDR3 is 18 residues long. V dropped 3 bases and J dropped 2 bases, with 20 bases sitting between them. Looked up from germline, CDR1 is MDHEN and CDR2 is SYDVKM. For the CDR3, the DNA is TGTGCCAGCAGTTTCTTTCAGGGGAGGGCTAGGGGCAATCAGCCCCAGCATTTT. Protein: CASSFFQGRARGNQPQHF.

The chain couples TRBV5-4 to TRBJ2-6, with no clear D. The V gene's germline CDR1 is SGHNT and CDR2 YYREEE (reference sequence). The CDR3 spans 17 residues. V lost 2 bases and J lost 0, with 12 bases in between. This CDR3 is CASSLSPTGSGANVLTF. For the CDR3, the DNA is TGTGCCAGCAGCTTAAGTCCCACGGGCTCTGGGGCCAACGTCCTGACTTTC. The full variable domain, completed using reference TRBV5-4 and TRBJ2-6, is ETGVTQSPTHLIKTRGQQVTLRCSSQSGHNTVSWYQQALGQGPQFIFQYYREEENGRGNFPPRFSGLQFPNYSSELNVNALELDDSALYLCASSLSPTGSGANVLTFGAGSRLTVL.

This chain connects TRBV11-2 to TRBJ2-1; no clear D gene. The V and J ends lost 5 bases and 5 bases respectively, with 4 bases between them. The CDR3 totals 11 residues. CDR1 and CDR2 (germline): SGHAT, FQNNGV. The CDR3 nucleotides are TGTGCCAGCAGCCGGGACAATGAGCAGTTCTTC. Amino acid sequence: CASSRDNEQFF.

CDR3 amino acids: CASTWAGEWEKLFF. The CDR3 nucleotides read TGTGCCAGCACTTGGGCAGGGGAGTGGGAAAAACTGTTTTTT. This chain links TRBV2 with TRBJ1-4, with a tentative D call TRBD1 (6 bases). This CDR3 comprises 14 residues. Germline V lookup: CDR1 SNHLY, CDR2 FYNNEI. V lost 7 bases, J lost 8 bases, and 17 bases lay in between.

The V gene is TRBV6-1, the J gene TRBJ1-5; possible D gene TRBD1, 5 bases. V was pared by 0 bases and J by 6 bases, with 9 bases between. CDR1 is MNHNS, CDR2 SASEGT, per germline. The CDR3 spans 14 residues. DNA for the CDR3: TGTGCCAGCAGTGAAGCGCGGGGACGTCAGCCCCAGCATTTT. It yields the protein CASSEARGRQPQHF.

The chain uses TRBV28 and TRBJ1-6; TRBD1 aligns across 9 bases. Germline V gene lookup returns CDR1 MDHEN and CDR2 SYDVKM. The CDR3 spans 15 residues. V shed 6 bases and J 9 bases; nucleotides not matched to a gene: 9. The DNA of the CDR3 is TGTGCCAGCAGCCGGAGCGGACAGGGGATTTCACCCCTCCACTTT. It specifies CASSRSGQGISPLHF.

The chain carries TRBV6-6 and TRBJ2-7; D remains ambiguous. The germline V and J ends were trimmed by 2 bases and 1 base, with 6 bases remaining between them. CDR1 is MNHNY, CDR2 SVGAGI, per germline (reference sequence). This CDR3 region has 13 residues. The CDR3 sequence: CASSYHTSYEQYF. CDR3 sequence (DNA): TGTGCCAGCAGTTACCATACTTCCTACGAGCAGTACTTC.

V gene TRBV2 combines with J gene TRBJ1-2; perhaps TRBD1 as D (6 bases). The CDR3 spans 13 residues. V lost 6 bases to trimming and J lost 8 bases, with 16 bases between them. Germline assignment: CDR1 SNHLY and CDR2 FYNNEI. The CDR3 coding sequence is TGTGCCAGCAGCGACCTACAGGGCGGCGGCTACACCTTC. It encodes CASSDLQGGGYTF.

The CDR3 DNA follows: TGTGCCAGCAGTTACCACCCCCGGGGCACAGATACGCAGTATTTT. This sequence encodes CASSYHPRGTDTQYF. V usage is TRBV6-6 and J usage is TRBJ2-3; D call uncertain. The germline CDR1 and CDR2 sequences are MNHNY and SVGAGI (reference sequence). The CDR3 extends over 15 amino acids. The V and J ends lost 2 bases and 1 base respectively, with 10 bases between them.

The V gene is TRBV6-5, the J gene TRBJ2-5, with TRBD1 matching 9 bases. J was trimmed by 4 bases and V by 0 bases; bases with no gene match: 3. CDR3 length: 15 residues. Germline V gene sequence: CDR1 MNHEY, CDR2 SVGAGI. The CDR3 protein is CASSYSGQGRETQYF. CDR3 coding DNA: TGTGCCAGCAGTTACTCGGGACAGGGTCGAGAGACCCAGTACTTC.

The chain combines TRBV18 with TRBJ2-3; 10 positions agree with TRBD1. Germline V CDR1 and CDR2: KGHSH, LQKENI. The CDR3 has 16 amino acids. Trimming took 6 bases from V and 2 from J; bases not matched to a gene: 8. CDR3 loop: CASSWTGGEPTDTQYF. In DNA, the CDR3 is TGTGCCAGCTCCTGGACAGGGGGTGAACCCACAGATACGCAGTATTTT.

The chain joins TRBV7-9 to TRBJ1-2; TRBD1 is a possible D gene (6 bases). V gave up 5 bases and J gave up 3 bases, with 10 bases separating them. CDR1 is SEHNR, CDR2 FQNEAQ, per germline (reference sequence). The CDR3 runs 13 residues. The CDR3 DNA reads TGTGCCAGCAGCCCGAGGACAGACTATGGCTACACCTTC. Translating gives CASSPRTDYGYTF.

The V gene is TRBV7-9, the J gene TRBJ1-4; D gene uncertain. This CDR3 spans 14 amino acids. Germline lookup yields CDR1 SEHNR and CDR2 FQNEAQ (reference sequence). V lost 6 bases and J 3 bases, leaving 11 bases between the germline ends. CDR3 residues: CASSLRGSNEKLFF. DNA of the CDR3: TGTGCCAGCAGTCTCAGAGGGTCTAATGAAAAACTGTTTTTT.

The J gene is TRBJ1-6, the V gene TRBV7-9, with D possibly TRBD1 on 6 matching bases. This CDR3 has 17 residues. CDR1 is SEHNR, CDR2 FQNEAQ, per germline (reference sequence). V lost 3 bases and J lost 9, with 21 bases in between. CDR3 nucleotide sequence: TGTGCCAGCAGCTTCGGGGGGGGTACAGGGTTTAGTTCACCCCTCCACTTT. It yields the protein CASSFGGGTGFSSPLHF.

This clone came up once. The chain uses TRBV6-6 and TRBJ2-3; D not certain. V was shortened by 7 bases and J by 2 bases, with 7 bases between the two germline ends. Looked up from germline, CDR1 is MNHNY and CDR2 is SVGAGI (reference sequence). This CDR3 comprises 12 residues. The DNA of the CDR3 is TGTGCCAGCACCTTACACACAGATACGCAGTATTTT. Translated, it gives CASTLHTDTQYF.

This clone was seen once. The chain combines TRBV30 with TRBJ1-1; D gene uncertain. Germline V gene lookup returns CDR1 GTSNPN and CDR2 SVGIG (reference sequence). The CDR3 runs 12 residues. The germline V and J ends were trimmed by 0 bases and 12 bases, with 14 bases remaining between them. The CDR3 is CAWSVRAAKTFF. The CDR3 DNA reads as TGTGCCTGGAGTGTGAGGGCAGCGAAGACTTTCTTT.

The chain couples TRBV7-9 to TRBJ2-1; 7 bases agree with TRBD1. Germline trimming cut 6 bases from V and 8 bases from J; bases unmatched to any gene: 7. The CDR3 covers 13 residues. From germline, CDR1 is SEHNR and CDR2 FQNEAQ (reference sequence). The CDR3 DNA follows: TGTGCCAGCAGGAGACAGGGAAGCTATGAGCAGTTCTTC. Its protein is CASRRQGSYEQFF.

The chain uses TRBV18 and TRBJ1-6; the D is unclear. The CDR3 is made up of 16 amino acids. Germline V gene data show CDR1 as KGHSH and CDR2 as LQKENI. Trimming cost V 2 bases and J 6 bases, with 14 bases left between them. CDR3: CASSPTAPGLNSPLHF. Written as DNA, the CDR3 is TGTGCCAGCTCACCAACAGCACCCGGACTTAATTCACCCCTCCACTTT.

The CDR3 sequence is CASSSHRGETQYF. CDR3 in DNA: TGTGCCAGTAGTTCCCACAGGGGAGAGACCCAGTACTTC. This chain joins TRBV19 and TRBJ2-5; 7 bases are a match to TRBD1. The CDR3 length is 13 residues. Per germline, CDR1 LNHDA and CDR2 SQIVND (reference sequence). Germline trimming cut 5 bases from V and 4 bases from J; bases unmatched to any gene: 4.

V gene TRBV6-6 combines with J gene TRBJ2-7; TRBD1 might be the D (6 bases). The V gene's germline CDR1 is MNHNY and CDR2 SVGAGI (reference sequence). Trimming took 0 bases from V and 3 from J, leaving 12 bases between them. The CDR3 spans 15 residues. As DNA, the CDR3 is TGTGCCAGCAGTTACTCGGTGCAGGGGCTCTACGAGCAGTACTTC. Translated, it gives CASSYSVQGLYEQYF.

This clone was counted once. The chain has TRBV5-6 and TRBJ2-1; TRBD2 agrees at 7 bases. The CDR3 is 15 residues long. Germline-derived CDR1 and CDR2 are SGHDT and YYEEEE. The V segment lost 0 bases and the J segment 10 bases; nucleotides outside the gene matches: 10. The CDR3: CASSLVFTSEREQFF. The CDR3 nucleotides are TGTGCCAGCAGCTTGGTATTTACTAGCGAAAGGGAGCAGTTCTTC.

This chain links TRBV28 with TRBJ2-7, with TRBD2 matching 12 bases. V trimming: 3 bases; J trimming: 4 bases; junction bases outside the gene matches: 4. The length of the CDR3 is 15 residues. Germline CDR1 is MDHEN and CDR2 is SYDVKM. The CDR3 sequence: CASSFLAGGHYEQYF. CDR3 in DNA: TGTGCCAGCAGTTTTCTAGCGGGAGGGCATTACGAGCAGTACTTC.

The chain combines TRBV11-2 with TRBJ2-2, with 10 nucleotides matching TRBD1. The CDR3 loop spans 19 amino acids. With V trimmed by 3 bases and J by 4 bases, 14 bases remained unmatched. Germline loops: CDR1 SGHAT, CDR2 FQNNGV. In nucleotides, the CDR3 is TGTGCCAGCAGCTTCGACCCCGGGAGGACAGGGGGTTTCACCGGGGAGCTGTTTTTT. Its translation: CASSFDPGRTGGFTGELFF. The full variable domain, with the rest looked up from reference TRBV11-2 and TRBJ2-2, is EAGVAQSPRYKIIEKRQSVAFWCNPISGHATLYWYQQILGQGPKLLIQFQNNGVVDDSQLPKDRFSAERLKGVDSTLKIQPAKLEDSAVYLCASSFDPGRTGGFTGELFFGEGSRLTVL.

This clone was seen just once. The J gene is TRBJ1-2, the V gene TRBV7-9; 12 bases align to TRBD1. CDR3 length: 16 residues. The ends lost 5 bases at V and 4 bases at J; junction bases unmatched: 8. The germline V gene encodes CDR1 SEHNR and CDR2 FQNEAQ (reference sequence). The CDR3: CASSPGTGGEGYGYTF. CDR3 sequence (DNA): TGTGCCAGCAGCCCCGGGACAGGGGGCGAGGGCTATGGCTACACCTTC.